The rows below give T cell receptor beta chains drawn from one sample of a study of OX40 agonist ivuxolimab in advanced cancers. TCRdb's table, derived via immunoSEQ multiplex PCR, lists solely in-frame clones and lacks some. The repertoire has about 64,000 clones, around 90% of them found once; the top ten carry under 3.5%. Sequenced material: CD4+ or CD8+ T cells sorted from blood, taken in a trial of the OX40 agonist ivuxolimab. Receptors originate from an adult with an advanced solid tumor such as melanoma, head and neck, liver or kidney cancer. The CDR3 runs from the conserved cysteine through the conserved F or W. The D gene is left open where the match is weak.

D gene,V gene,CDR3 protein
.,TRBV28,CASRGYLDEQFF
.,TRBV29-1,CSVVSGAPNTEAFF
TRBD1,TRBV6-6,CASSSHRDRGETQYF
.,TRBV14,CASSLYTGMSSGYTF
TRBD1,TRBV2,CASSESDRVNKNIQYF
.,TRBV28,CASSGGVSLFAQYF
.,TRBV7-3,CASSPSLGSDEQFF
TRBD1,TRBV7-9,CASSFGDSSEKLFF
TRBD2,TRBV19,CASSPRGAGEDGANVLTF
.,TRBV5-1,CASSTTANLDPYEQYF
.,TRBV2,CASSVLTSSEQYF
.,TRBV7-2,CASSLRSFRYGYTF
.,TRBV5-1,CASSFGPHSIAGNQPQHF
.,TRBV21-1,CASSKALEDRVNQPQHF
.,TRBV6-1,CASSERGPPPTEAFF
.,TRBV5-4,CASSLVPGADTQYF
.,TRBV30,CAWSGSSYNEQFF
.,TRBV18,CASSNRDNQPQHF
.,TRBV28,CASIWRGLNYGYTF
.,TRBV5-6,CASSLADTQYF
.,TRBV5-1,CASRKGLTNEQYF
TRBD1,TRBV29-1,CSVGTGDEQYF
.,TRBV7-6,CASSLNGGRTEAFF
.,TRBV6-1,CASSRQLNYGYTF
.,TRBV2,CASSGQFTDTQYF
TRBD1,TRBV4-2,CASSPHTGTEYNEQFF
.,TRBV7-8,CASSFRSLDEQFF
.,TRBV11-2,CASSSFNGPQYF
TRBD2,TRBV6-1,CASSEGAGVPYNEQFF
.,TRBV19,CASSTGPWETQYF
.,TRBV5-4,CASSKALEGEQYF
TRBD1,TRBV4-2,CASSPAWGQYTEAFF
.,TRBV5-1,CASSLNGIGETQYF
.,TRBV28,CASSLEADYRDTQYF
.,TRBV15,CATSSDVNTEAFF
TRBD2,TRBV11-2,CASSLDGGEGQETQYF
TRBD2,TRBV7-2,CASSLVGSGRANAETQYF
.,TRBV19,CASSGPIGTDTQYF
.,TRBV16,CASRDNTATNEKLFF
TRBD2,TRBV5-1,CASSLGSGGYNEQFF
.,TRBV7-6,CASSLGNQHNEQFF
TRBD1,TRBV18,CASSPRRGYLYGYTF
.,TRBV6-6,CASSYSIGGEQYF
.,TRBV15,CATSRGGHNEKKLFF
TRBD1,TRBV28,CASSSGGYGYTF
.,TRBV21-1,CASSPGQGVPYEQYF
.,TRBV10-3,CASALQPSWSGANVLTF